This T cell receptor beta chain was captured in a study of T cells after yellow fever vaccination. Worth noting for this clonotype: Antigen specificity is unknown.

Findings and limits, study-wide: Only a minor proportion of clonotypes was detected across both CD4 and CD8 compartments.

CDR3 length: 13 residues. CDR1 is MNHEY, CDR2 SVGAGI, per germline. The V and J ends lost 7 bases and 7 bases respectively, with 17 bases between them. As TCR cDNA was made by 5'RACE template switching, a universal primer site and UMIs were added. TCRdb recomputed calls from the 5' RACE reads with MiXCR, one row per CDR3 protein. The repertoire includes 500,000 to 700,000 distinct CDR3 sequences, approximately 21% of them detected once, and approximately 15% sits in the top ten. This chain links TRBV6-5 with TRBJ2-7; D possibly matches TRBD1 or TRBD2 (5 bases each). The sequence came from a man aged 25-40 years who received the YFV17D yellow fever vaccine. The input for sequencing was PBMCs, taken 15 days after the yellow fever booster vaccination. The CDR3 region is CASKQRGVGEQYF. CDR3 DNA sequence: TGTGCCAGCAAACAACGAGGGGTCGGAGAGCAGTACTTC.